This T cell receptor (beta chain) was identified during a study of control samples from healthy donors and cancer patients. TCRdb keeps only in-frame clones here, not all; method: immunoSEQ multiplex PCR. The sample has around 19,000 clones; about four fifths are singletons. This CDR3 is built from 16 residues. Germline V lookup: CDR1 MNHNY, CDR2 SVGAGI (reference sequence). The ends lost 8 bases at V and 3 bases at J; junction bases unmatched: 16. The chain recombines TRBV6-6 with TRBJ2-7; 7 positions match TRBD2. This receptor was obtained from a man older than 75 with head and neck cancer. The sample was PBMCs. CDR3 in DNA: TGTGCCAGCGACTCGGGAATCGGGACTACCGTCTACGAGCAGTACTTC. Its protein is CASDSGIGTTVYEQYF.